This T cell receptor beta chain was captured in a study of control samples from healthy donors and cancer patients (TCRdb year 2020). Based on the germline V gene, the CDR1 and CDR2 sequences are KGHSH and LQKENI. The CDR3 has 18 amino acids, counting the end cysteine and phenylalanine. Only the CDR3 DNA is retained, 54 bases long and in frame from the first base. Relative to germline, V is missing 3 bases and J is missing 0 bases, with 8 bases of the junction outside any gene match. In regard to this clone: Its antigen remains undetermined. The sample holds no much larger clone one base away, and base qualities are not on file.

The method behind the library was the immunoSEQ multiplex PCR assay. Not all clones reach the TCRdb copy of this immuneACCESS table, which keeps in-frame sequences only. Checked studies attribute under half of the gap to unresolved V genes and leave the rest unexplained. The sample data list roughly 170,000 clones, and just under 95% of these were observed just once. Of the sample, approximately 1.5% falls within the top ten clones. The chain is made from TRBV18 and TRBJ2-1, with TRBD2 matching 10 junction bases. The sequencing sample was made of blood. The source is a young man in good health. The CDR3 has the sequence CASSPPSGGQSSYNEQFF. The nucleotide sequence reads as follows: TGTGCCAGCTCACCTCCTAGCGGGGGCCAGAGCTCCTACAATGAGCAGTTCTTC.